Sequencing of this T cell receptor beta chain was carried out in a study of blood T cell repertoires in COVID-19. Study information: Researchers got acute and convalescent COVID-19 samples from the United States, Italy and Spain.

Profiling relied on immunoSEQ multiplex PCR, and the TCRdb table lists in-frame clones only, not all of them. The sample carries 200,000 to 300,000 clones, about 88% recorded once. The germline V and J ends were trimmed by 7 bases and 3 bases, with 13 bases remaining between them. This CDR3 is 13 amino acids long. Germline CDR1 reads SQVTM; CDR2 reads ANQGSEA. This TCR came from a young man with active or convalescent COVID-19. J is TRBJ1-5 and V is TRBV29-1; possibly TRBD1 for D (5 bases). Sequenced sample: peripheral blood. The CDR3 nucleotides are TGCAGCGCCGCAGACAGTCCCAATCAGCCCCAGCATTTT. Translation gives CSAADSPNQPQHF.